Sequencing of this T cell receptor (beta chain) was carried out in a study of cytomegalovirus exposure and HLA in healthy donors. The V gene's germline CDR1 is SEHNR and CDR2 FQNEAQ (reference sequence). V was pared by 5 bases and J by 1 base, with 10 bases of the junction left unmatched. The CDR3 contains 16 residues. The PCR employed 60 Vbeta primers together with 13 Jbeta primers. Clones were read by immunoSEQ multiplex PCR, and TCRdb kept only the in-frame ones, dropping some. The sample shows roughly 130,000 clones, approximately 86% of them seen only once. The sample consisted of PBMCs. The V gene is TRBV7-9, the J gene TRBJ2-7; 8 positions agree with TRBD2. This TCR came from a woman aged 40 to 50 in good health and CMV-seronegative. CDR3 DNA: TGTGCCAGCAGCCCCGGACCGGGAGGGGAATCCTACGAGCAGTACTTC. As protein: CASSPGPGGESYEQYF.